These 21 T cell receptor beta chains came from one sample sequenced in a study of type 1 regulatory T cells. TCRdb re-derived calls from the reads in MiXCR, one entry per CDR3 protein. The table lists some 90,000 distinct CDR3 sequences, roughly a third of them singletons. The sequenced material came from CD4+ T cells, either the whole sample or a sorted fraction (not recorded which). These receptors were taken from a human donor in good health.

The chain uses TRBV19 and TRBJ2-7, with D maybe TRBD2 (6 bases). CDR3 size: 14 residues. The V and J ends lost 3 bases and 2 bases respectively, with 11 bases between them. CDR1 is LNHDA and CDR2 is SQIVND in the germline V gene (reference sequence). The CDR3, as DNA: TGTGCCAGTAGTATTGTAGGCGGGGCCTACGAGCAGTACTTC. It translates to CASSIVGGAYEQYF.

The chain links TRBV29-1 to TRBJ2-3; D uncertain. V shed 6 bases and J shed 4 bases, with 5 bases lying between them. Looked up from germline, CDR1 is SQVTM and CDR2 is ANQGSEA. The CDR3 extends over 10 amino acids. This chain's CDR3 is CSVGSDTQYF. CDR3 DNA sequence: TGCAGCGTCGGCTCAGATACGCAGTATTTT.

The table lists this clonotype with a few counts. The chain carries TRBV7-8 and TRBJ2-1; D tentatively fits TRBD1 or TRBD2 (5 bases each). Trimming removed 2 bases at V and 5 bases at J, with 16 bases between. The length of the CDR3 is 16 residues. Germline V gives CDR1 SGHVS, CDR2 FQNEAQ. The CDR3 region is CASSLSLAQGDNEQFF. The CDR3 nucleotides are TGTGCCAGCAGCTTAAGTCTTGCCCAGGGAGACAATGAGCAGTTCTTC.

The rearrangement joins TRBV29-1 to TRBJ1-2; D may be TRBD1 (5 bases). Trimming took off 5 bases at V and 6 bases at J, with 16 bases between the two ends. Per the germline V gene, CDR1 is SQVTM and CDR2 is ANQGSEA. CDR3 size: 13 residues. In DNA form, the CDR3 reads TGCAGCGTTTCTCACAGGCTGCAGGATGGCTACACCTTC. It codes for CSVSHRLQDGYTF.

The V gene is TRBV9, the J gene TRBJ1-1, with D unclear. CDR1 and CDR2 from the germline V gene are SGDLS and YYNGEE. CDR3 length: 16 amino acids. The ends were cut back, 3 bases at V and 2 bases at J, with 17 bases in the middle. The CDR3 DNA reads TGTGCCAGCAGCGCACCCCTGGGCAGAACAAACACTGAAGCTTTCTTT. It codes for CASSAPLGRTNTEAFF.

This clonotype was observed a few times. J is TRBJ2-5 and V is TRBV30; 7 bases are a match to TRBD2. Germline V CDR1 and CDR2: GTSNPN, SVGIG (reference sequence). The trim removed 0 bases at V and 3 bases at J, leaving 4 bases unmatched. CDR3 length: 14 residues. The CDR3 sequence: CAWSVGGVEETQYF. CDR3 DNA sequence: TGTGCCTGGAGTGTGGGGGGGGTTGAAGAGACCCAGTACTTC. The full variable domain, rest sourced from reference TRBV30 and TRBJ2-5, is SQTIHQWPATLVQPVGSPLSLECTVEGTSNPNLYWYRQAAGRGLQLLFYSVGIGQISSEVPQNLSASRPQDRQFILSSKKLLLSDSGFYLCAWSVGGVEETQYFGPGTRLLVL.

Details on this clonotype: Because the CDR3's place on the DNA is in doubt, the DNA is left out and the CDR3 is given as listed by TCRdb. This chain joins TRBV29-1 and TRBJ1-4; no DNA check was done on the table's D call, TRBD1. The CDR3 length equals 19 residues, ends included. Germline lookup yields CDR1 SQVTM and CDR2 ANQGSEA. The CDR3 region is CSVEDARVGALQLMKNCFF.

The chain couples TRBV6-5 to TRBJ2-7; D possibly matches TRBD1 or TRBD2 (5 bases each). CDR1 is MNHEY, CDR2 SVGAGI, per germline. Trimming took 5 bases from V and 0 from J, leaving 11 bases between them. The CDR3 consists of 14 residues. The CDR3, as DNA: TGTGCCAGCAGTCGGGACGGATCCTCCTACGAGCAGTACTTC. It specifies CASSRDGSSYEQYF.

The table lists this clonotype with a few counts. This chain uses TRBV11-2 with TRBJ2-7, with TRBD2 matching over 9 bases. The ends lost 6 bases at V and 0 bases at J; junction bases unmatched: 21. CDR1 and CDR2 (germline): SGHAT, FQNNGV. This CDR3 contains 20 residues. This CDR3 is CASSSAHSAGGIPRSYEQYF. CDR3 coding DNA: TGTGCCAGCAGTAGCGCCCACTCCGCGGGAGGGATTCCCCGCTCCTACGAGCAGTACTTC.

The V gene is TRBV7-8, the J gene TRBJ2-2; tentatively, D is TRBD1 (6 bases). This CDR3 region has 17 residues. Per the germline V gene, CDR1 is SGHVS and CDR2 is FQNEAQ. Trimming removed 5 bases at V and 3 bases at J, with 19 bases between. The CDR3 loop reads CASSLAGAGSYTGELFF. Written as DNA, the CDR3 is TGTGCCAGCAGCCTGGCAGGGGCCGGTAGTTACACCGGGGAGCTGTTTTTT.

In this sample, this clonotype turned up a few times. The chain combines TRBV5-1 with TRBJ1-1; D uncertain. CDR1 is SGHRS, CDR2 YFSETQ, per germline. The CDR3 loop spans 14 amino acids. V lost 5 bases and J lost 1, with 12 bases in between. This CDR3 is CASSTSRGNTEAFF. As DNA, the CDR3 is TGCGCCAGCAGTACGTCACGGGGGAACACTGAAGCTTTCTTT.

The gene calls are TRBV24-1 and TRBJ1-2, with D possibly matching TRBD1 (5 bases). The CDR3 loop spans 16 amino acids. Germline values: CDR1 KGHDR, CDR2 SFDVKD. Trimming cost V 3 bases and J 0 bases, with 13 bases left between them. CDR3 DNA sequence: TGTGCCACCAGTGATCCGGCGGGGGGAGCTAACTATGGCTACACCTTC. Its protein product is CATSDPAGGANYGYTF.

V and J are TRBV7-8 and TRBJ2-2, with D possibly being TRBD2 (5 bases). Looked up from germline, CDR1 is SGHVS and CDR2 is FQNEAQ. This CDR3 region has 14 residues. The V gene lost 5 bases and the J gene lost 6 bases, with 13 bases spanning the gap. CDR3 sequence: CASSGRRLPGELFF. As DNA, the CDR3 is TGTGCCAGCAGCGGCCGCAGACTACCCGGGGAGCTGTTTTTT. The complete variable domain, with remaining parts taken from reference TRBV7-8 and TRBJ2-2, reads GAGVSQSPRYKVAKRGQDVALRCDPISGHVSLFWYQQALGQGPEFLTYFQNEAQLDKSGLPSDRFFAERPEGSVSTLKIQRTQQEDSAVYLCASSGRRLPGELFFGEGSRLTVL.

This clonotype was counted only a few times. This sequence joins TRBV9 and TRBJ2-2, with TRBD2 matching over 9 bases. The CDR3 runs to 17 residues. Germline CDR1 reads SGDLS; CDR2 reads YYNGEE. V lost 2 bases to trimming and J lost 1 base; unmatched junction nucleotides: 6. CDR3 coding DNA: TGTGCCAGCAGCGTTAGTGGAGCGGGAGGGAACACCGGGGAGCTGTTTTTT. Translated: CASSVSGAGGNTGELFF.

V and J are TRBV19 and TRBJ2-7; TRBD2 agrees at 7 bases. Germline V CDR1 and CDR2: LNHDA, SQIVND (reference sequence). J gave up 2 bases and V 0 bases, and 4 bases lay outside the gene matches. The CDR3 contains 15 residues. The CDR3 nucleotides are TGTGCCAGTAGTATAGATGCGGGAGCGACCTACGAGCAGTACTTC. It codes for CASSIDAGATYEQYF.

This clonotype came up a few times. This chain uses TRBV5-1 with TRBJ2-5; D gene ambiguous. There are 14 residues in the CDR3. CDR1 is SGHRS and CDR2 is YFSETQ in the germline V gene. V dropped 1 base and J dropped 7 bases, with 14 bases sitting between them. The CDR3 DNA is TGCGCCAGCAGCTTGCCGGATCCTATGTCGACCCAGTACTTC. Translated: CASSLPDPMSTQYF.

CDR3 loop: CSVGGLRGLDEQFF. For the CDR3, the DNA is TGCAGCGTTGGAGGTCTGCGCGGGTTAGATGAGCAGTTCTTC. The chain carries TRBV29-1 and TRBJ2-1; D is possibly TRBD2 (5 bases). The CDR3 has 14 residues. The V gene's germline CDR1 is SQVTM and CDR2 ANQGSEA. The V gene lost 4 bases and the J gene lost 8 bases, with 18 bases spanning the gap.

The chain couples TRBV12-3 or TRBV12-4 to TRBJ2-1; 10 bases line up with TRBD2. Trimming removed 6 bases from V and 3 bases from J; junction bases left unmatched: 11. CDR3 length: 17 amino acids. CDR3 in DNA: TGTGCCAGCAGCTTCCTGAGGCTAGCGGGGGACTACAATGAGCAGTTCTTC. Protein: CASSFLRLAGDYNEQFF.

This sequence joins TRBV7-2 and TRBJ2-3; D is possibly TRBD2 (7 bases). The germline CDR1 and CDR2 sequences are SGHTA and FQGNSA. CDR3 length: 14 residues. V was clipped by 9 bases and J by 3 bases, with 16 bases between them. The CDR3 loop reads CARGGLAVTDTQYF. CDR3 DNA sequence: TGTGCCAGAGGGGGGCTAGCGGTTACAGATACGCAGTATTTT.

CDR3 amino acids: CASSVQGAREQFF. CDR3 bases: TGTGCCAGCAGCGTACAGGGGGCTCGGGAGCAGTTCTTC. The V gene is TRBV7-2, the J gene TRBJ2-1; TRBD1 aligns across 9 bases. CDR3 length: 13 residues. In germline, CDR1 is SGHTA, CDR2 FQGNSA. With 5 bases clipped from V and 10 bases from J, the junction kept 6 bases outside the gene matches.

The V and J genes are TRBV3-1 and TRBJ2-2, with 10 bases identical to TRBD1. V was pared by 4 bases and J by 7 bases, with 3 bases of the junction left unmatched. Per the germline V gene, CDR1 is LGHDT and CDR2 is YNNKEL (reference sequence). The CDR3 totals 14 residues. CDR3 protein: CASSRQGADGELFF. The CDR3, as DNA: TGTGCCAGCAGCCGACAGGGGGCGGACGGGGAGCTGTTTTTT.